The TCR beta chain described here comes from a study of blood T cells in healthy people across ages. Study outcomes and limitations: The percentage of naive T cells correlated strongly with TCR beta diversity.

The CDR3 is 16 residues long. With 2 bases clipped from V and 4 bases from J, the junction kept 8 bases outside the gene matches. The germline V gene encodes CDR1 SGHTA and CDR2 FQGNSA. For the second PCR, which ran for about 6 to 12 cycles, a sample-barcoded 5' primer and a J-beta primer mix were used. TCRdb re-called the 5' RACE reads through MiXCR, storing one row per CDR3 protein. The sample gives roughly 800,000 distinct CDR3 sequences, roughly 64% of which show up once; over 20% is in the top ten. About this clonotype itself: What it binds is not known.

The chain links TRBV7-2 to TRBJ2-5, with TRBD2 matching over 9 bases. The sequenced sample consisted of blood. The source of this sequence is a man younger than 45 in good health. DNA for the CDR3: TGTGCCAGCAGCTTATCTAGCCGGCGGGAGGGAGAGACCCAGTACTTC. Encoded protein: CASSLSSRREGETQYF.